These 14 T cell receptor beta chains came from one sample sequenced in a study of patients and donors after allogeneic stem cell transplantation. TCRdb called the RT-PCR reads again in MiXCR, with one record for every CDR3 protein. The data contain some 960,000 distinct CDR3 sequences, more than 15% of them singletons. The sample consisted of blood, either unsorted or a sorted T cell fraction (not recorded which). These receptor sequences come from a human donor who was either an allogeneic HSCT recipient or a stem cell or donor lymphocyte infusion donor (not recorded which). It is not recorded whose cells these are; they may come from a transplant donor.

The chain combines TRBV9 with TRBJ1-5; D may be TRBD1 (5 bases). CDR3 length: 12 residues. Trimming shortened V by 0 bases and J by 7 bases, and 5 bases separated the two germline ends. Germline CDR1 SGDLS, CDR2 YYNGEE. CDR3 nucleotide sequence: TGTGCCAGCAGCGTAGAGGGGCAGCCCCAGCATTTT. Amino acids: CASSVEGQPQHF.

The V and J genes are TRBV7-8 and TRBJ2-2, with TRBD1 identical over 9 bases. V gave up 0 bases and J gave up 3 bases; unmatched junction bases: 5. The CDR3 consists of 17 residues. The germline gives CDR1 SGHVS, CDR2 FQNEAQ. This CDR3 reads CASSLATGGLHTGELFF. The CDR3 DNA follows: TGTGCCAGCAGCTTAGCCACAGGGGGCCTTCACACCGGGGAGCTGTTTTTT.

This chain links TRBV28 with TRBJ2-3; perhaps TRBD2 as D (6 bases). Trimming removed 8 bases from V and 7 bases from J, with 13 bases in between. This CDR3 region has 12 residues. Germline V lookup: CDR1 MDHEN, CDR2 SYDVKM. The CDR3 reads CASGAGGNTQYF. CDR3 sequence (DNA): TGTGCCAGCGGGGCCGGGGGAAATACGCAGTATTTT.

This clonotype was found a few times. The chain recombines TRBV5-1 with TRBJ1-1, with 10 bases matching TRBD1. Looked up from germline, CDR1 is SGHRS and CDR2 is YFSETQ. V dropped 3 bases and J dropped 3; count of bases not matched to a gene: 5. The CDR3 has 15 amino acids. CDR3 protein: CASSWGTGVDTEAFF. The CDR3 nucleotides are TGCGCCAGCAGCTGGGGGACAGGGGTGGACACTGAAGCTTTCTTT.

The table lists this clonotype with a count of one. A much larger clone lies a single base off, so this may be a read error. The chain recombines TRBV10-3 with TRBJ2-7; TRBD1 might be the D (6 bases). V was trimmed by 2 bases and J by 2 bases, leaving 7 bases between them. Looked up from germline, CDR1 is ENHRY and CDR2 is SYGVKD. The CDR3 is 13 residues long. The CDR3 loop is CAISEEGAYEQYF. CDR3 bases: TGTGCCATCAGTGAGGAGGGGGCCTACGAGCAGTACTTC.

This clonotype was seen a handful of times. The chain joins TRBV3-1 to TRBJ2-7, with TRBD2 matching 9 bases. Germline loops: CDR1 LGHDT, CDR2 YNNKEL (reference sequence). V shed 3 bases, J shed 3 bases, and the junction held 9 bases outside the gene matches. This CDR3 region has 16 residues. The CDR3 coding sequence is TGTGCCAGCAGCCAGCCCTTTGGGACTAGCATCTACGAGCAGTACTTC. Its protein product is CASSQPFGTSIYEQYF.

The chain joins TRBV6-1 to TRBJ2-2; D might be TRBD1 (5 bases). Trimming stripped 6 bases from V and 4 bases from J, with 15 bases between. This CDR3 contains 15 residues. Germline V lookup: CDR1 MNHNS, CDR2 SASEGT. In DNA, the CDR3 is TGTGCCAGCAGCCCACCGGACACGACCACCGGGGAGCTGTTTTTT. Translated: CASSPPDTTTGELFF.

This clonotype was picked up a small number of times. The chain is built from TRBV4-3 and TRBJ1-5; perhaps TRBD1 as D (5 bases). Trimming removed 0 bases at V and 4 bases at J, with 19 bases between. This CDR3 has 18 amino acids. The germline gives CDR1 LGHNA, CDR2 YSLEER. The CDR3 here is CASSQDAERGRRNQPQHF. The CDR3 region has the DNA TGCGCCAGCAGCCAAGATGCTGAAAGGGGTCGAAGGAATCAGCCCCAGCATTTT.

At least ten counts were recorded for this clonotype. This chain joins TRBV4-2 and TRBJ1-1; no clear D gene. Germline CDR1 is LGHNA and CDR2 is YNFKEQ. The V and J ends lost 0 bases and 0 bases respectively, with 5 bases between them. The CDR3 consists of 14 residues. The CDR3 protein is CASSQDKVNTEAFF. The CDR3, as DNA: TGTGCCAGCAGCCAAGATAAAGTGAACACTGAAGCTTTCTTT.

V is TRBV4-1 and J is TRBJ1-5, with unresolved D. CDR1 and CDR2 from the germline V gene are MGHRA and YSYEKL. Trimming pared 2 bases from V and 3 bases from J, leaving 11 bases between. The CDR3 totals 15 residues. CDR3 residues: CASSQNTADNQPQHF. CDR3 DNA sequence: TGCGCCAGCAGCCAAAATACAGCGGACAATCAGCCCCAGCATTTT.

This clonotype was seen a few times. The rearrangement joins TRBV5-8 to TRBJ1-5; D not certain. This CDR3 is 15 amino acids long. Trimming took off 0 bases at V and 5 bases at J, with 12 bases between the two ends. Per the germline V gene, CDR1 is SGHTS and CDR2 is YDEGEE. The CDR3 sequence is CASSLGIGAHQPQHF. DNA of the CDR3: TGTGCCAGCAGCTTGGGGATCGGAGCGCATCAGCCCCAGCATTTT.

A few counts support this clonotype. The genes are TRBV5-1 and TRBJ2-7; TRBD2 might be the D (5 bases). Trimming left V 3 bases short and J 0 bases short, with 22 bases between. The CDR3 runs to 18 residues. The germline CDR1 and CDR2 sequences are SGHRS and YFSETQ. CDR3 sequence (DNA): TGCGCCAGCAGCTCGGGAAAGACATGGGCACCGAGCTCCTACGAGCAGTACTTC. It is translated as CASSSGKTWAPSSYEQYF.

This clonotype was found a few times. CDR3 residues: CASSGTPTGPYEQYF. CDR3 bases: TGTGCCAGCAGTGGAACCCCGACAGGGCCCTACGAGCAGTACTTC. The chain combines TRBV6-2 or TRBV6-3 with TRBJ2-7, with 7 positions matching TRBD1. The length of the CDR3 is 15 residues. Germline loops: CDR1 MNHEY, CDR2 SVGEGT. Trimming at V came to 5 bases and at J to 2 bases, leaving 9 bases not matched to a gene.

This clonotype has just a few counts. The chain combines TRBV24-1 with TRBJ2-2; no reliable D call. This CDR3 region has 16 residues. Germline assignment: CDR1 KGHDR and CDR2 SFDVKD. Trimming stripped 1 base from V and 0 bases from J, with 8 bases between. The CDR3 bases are TGTGCCACCAGTGATTTAAGGGCCCCGAACACCGGGGAGCTGTTTTTT. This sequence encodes CATSDLRAPNTGELFF.